This T cell receptor beta chain was profiled in a study of control samples from healthy donors and cancer patients. V dropped 3 bases and J dropped 8 bases, with 7 bases sitting between them. CDR3 length: 11 amino acids. CDR1 is DFQATT and CDR2 is SNEGSKA in the germline V gene (reference sequence). Sequenced by immunoSEQ multiplex PCR; TCRdb stores in-frame clones only, minus some. Of roughly 130,000 clones listed, under 95% are singletons. The V and J genes are TRBV20-1 and TRBJ1-4, with D hard to call. Sequences were obtained from PBMCs. This clonotype was obtained from a man aged 50 to 59 with head and neck cancer. The CDR3 loop reads CSARIGEKLFF. As DNA, the CDR3 is TGCAGTGCTAGGATCGGGGAAAAACTGTTTTTT.